This is a list of T cell receptor beta chains from one sample in a study of neoadjuvant nivolumab and ipilimumab in lung cancer. Repertoires were generated with immunoSEQ multiplex PCR, while TCRdb's copy carries only in-frame clones and drops some. The sample shows under 9,000 clones, approximately 88% of them seen only once. Sequencing was performed on tumor tissue, taken after neoadjuvant nivolumab, alone or with ipilimumab, at or shortly before surgery. Receptors were obtained from an adult with non-small cell lung cancer. Both conserved end residues are part of each CDR3. A D gene is named only where the DNA matches it firmly. Some rows mark clone size as missing; the rest say once, few, many or name a class of expanded clone.

J gene | V gene | CDR3 length | D gene | clone size | CDR3 protein | CDR3 DNA
TRBJ1-2 | TRBV5-8 | 13 | NA | NA | CASSPLNAYGYTF | TGTGCCAGCAGCCCCCTTAACGCCTATGGCTACACCTTC
TRBJ1-1 | TRBV6-5 | 14 | NA | NA | CASSRFTGNTEAFF | TGTGCCAGCAGCCGCTTCACAGGGAACACTGAAGCTTTCTTT
TRBJ1-6 | TRBV14 | 17 | NA | NA | CASSQVAPGPNNSPLHF | TGTGCCAGCAGCCAAGTTGCGCCAGGACCAAACAATTCACCCCTCCACTTT
TRBJ2-7 | TRBV19 | 14 | NA | NA | CASSSPGGVYEQYF | TGTGCCAGTAGCTCCCCAGGGGGGGTCTACGAGCAGTACTTC
TRBJ2-7 | TRBV29-1 | 11 | TRBD1 | once | CSSLTGVKQYF | TGCAGCTCCCTGACAGGGGTAAAGCAGTACTTC
TRBJ2-1 | TRBV29-1 | 14 | NA | NA | CSAIARGTYNEQFF | TGCAGCGCCATAGCTCGCGGTACCTACAATGAGCAGTTCTTC
TRBJ2-1 | TRBV5-1 | 17 | TRBD2 | NA | CASSLGALASYRLEQFF | TGCGCCAGCAGCTTGGGGGCACTAGCGAGCTATAGGTTGGAGCAGTTCTTC
TRBJ1-1 | TRBV7-9 | 13 | NA | NA | CASSPQLNTEAFF | TGTGCCAGCAGCCCCCAATTGAACACTGAAGCTTTCTTT
TRBJ1-1 | TRBV28 | 14 | NA | NA | CASRPGHPSTEAFF | TGTGCCAGCAGGCCGGGACACCCATCTACTGAAGCTTTCTTT
TRBJ1-2 | TRBV27 | 13 | NA | NA | CASGPDASNGYTF | TGTGCCAGCGGCCCTGACGCCTCAAATGGCTACACCTTC
TRBJ1-6 | TRBV18 | 15 | NA | NA | CASSPRGGDNSPLHF | TGTGCCAGCTCACCACGGGGTGGAGATAATTCACCCCTCCACTTT
TRBJ1-5 | TRBV25-1 | 14 | TRBD1 | few | CASSETGSNQPQHF | TGTGCCAGCAGTGAGACAGGGAGCAATCAGCCCCAGCATTTT
TRBJ1-2 | TRBV28 | 16 | TRBD1 | NA | CASSSIAGTGAIGYTF | TGTGCCAGCAGCTCTATAGCCGGGACAGGGGCGATAGGCTACACCTTC
TRBJ2-1 | TRBV2 | 13 | TRBD1 | once | CASSGTGLGEQFF | TGTGCCAGCAGCGGGACAGGGCTTGGTGAGCAGTTCTTC
TRBJ2-7 | TRBV18 | 14 | NA | NA | CASSPSGRNYEQYF | TGTGCCAGCTCACCCTCGGGACGGAACTACGAGCAGTACTTC
TRBJ2-1 | TRBV2 | 14 | NA | NA | CASSGLRDYNEQFF | TGTGCCAGCAGTGGGTTGAGGGATTACAATGAGCAGTTCTTC
TRBJ2-7 | TRBV7-8 | 15 | NA | NA | CASSLGRLRSYEQYF | TGTGCCAGCAGCTTAGGTAGGCTACGCTCCTACGAGCAGTACTTC